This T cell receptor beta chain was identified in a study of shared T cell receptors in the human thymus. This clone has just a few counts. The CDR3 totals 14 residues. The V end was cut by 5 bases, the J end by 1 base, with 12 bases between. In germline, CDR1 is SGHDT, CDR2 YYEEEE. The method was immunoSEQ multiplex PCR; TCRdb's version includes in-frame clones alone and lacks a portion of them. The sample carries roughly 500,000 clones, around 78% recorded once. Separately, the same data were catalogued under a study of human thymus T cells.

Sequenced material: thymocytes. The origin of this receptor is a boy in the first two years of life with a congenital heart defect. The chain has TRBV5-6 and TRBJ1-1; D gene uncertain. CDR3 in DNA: TGTGCCAGCAGTCACTTACCCCCGAACACTGAAGCTTTCTTT. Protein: CASSHLPPNTEAFF.